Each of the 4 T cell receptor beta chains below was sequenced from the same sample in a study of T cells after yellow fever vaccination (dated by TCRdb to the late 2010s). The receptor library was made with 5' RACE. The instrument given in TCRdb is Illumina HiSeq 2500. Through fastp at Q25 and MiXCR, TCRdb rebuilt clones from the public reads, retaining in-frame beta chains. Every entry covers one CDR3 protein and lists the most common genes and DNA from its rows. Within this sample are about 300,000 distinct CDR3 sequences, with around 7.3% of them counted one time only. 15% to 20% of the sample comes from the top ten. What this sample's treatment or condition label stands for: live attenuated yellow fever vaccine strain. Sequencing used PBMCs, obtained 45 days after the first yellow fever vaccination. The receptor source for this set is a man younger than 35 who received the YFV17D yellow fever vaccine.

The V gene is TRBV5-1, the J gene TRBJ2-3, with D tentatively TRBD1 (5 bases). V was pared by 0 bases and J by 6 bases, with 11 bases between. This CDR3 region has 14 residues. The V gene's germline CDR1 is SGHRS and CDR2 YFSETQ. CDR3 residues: CASSLGAKGDTQYF. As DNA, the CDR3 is TGCGCCAGCAGCTTGGGTGCGAAGGGGGATACGCAGTATTTT. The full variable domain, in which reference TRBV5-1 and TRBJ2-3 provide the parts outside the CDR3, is KAGVTQTPRYLIKTRGQQVTLSCSPISGHRSVSWYQQTPGQGLQFLFEYFSETQRNKGNFPGRFSGRQFSNSRSEMNVSTLELGDSALYLCASSLGAKGDTQYFGPGTRLTVL.

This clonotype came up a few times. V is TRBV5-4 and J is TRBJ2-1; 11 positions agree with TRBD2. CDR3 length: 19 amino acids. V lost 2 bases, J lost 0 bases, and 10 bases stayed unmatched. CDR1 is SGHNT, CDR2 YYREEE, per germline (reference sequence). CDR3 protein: CASSFRLAGLSSSYNEQFF. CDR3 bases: TGTGCCAGCAGCTTCCGACTAGCGGGGCTATCTAGCTCCTACAATGAGCAGTTCTTC.

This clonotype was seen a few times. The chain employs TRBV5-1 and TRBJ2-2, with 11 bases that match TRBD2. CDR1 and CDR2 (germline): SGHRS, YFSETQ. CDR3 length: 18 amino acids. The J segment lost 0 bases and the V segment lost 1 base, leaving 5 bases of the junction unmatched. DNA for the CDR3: TGCGCCAGCAGCTTGAATCTAGCGGGGGGTTCGAACACCGGGGAGCTGTTTTTT. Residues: CASSLNLAGGSNTGELFF.

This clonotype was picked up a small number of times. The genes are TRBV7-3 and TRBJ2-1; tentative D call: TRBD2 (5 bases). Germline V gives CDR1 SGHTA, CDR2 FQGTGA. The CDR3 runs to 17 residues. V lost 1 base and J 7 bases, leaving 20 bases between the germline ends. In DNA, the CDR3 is TGTGCCAGCAGCTTAATAGGCCGGGGTCTTCTCGGGAATGAGCAGTTCTTC. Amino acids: CASSLIGRGLLGNEQFF.